Sequencing of this T cell receptor (beta chain) was carried out in a study of PD-1 blockade in classical Hodgkin lymphoma. General observations from the study: At baseline, newly diagnosed patients reportedly showed less TCR diversity than healthy donors. Nivolumab initiation under 1 year post-ASCT meant exclusion.

This CDR3 comprises 15 residues. With 2 bases removed from V and 0 bases from J, the gap between germline ends came to 8 bases. Germline CDR1 is MGHRA and CDR2 is YSYEKL. Time point here: cycle 4 day 1 (C4D1), after around six weeks of nivolumab. Each patient experienced a relapse that followed autologous stem cell transplantation, and brentuximab vedotin exposure varied. Complete response, partial response or progressive disease made up the best responses. For this clone: Its antigen is undetermined.

TCRdb's copy holds only in-frame clones and misses some; the assay was immunoSEQ multiplex PCR. The sample has around 53,000 clones; around 74% are singletons. The input for sequencing was peripheral blood mononuclear cells (PBMCs), taken before the fourth cycle of nivolumab. This chain links TRBV4-1 with TRBJ1-5; D gene ambiguous. The TCR comes from a human donor with classical Hodgkin lymphoma. CDR3 in amino acids: CASSQSISSNQPQHF. The CDR3 DNA follows: TGCGCCAGCAGCCAAAGTATCTCTAGCAATCAGCCCCAGCATTTT.